The 29 T cell receptor beta chains listed next were all sequenced from one sample in a study of T cells in Graves' hyperthyroidism and ophthalmopathy (dated by TCRdb to the late 2010s). Library creation used multiplex PCR. The sequencer was an Illumina HiSeq 2000. The TCR beta CDR3 regions were amplified from RNA transcripts. The first round of RT-PCR for the TCR CDR3 was performed with the HTBI primer set and the Qiagen OneStep RT-PCR kit. TCRdb reworked the public reads: Q25 trimming with fastp, MiXCR clone assembly, productive beta chains retained. Each entry merges the rows of one CDR3 protein and shows their most common DNA and genes. Across this sample there are 610,000 or so distinct CDR3 sequences, with approximately 44% seen only once. In total, the top ten clones hold about 7.8% of the sample. The material sequenced was peripheral blood or thyroid tissue (not recorded which). These receptor sequences come from a woman aged 18-29 years with Graves' hyperthyroidism.

The CDR3 DNA sequence: TGTGCCAGCAGCCAAGAAGCCTTTAATCAGCCCCAGCATTTT. This sequence encodes CASSQEAFNQPQHF. V usage is TRBV3-1 and J usage is TRBJ1-5; no reliable D call. Germline loops: CDR1 LGHDT, CDR2 YNNKEL (reference sequence). The V gene lost 0 bases and the J gene lost 4 bases, with 7 bases spanning the gap. This CDR3 has 14 amino acids.

A note on this clonotype: No conserved phenylalanine or tryptophan is present at the end of the CDR3, so a read error is the likely explanation. The limits of the CDR3 on the DNA are not certain, so only TCRdb's listed CDR3 is given. The genes are TRBV29-1 and TRBJ2-2; TRBD2, the table's D call, was not compared with the DNA. Termini included, the CDR3 measures 16 amino acids. Germline CDR1 is SQVTM and CDR2 is ANQGSEA. The CDR3 here is CSVDRLAGGNTGELFL.

This clonotype appeared many times. The rearrangement joins TRBV12-3 or TRBV12-4 to TRBJ2-7; 10 nucleotides match TRBD1. CDR3 length: 14 amino acids. Germline trimming cut 5 bases from V and 2 bases from J; bases unmatched to any gene: 3. The CDR3 bases are TGTGCCAGCAGTGGGACAGGGGATCCCTACGAGCAGTACTTC. It specifies CASSGTGDPYEQYF.

The chain employs TRBV5-1 and TRBJ2-4; D tentatively reads TRBD1 or TRBD2 (5 bases each). There are 13 residues in the CDR3. V lost 2 bases and J 6 bases, leaving 9 bases between the germline ends. Germline V CDR1 and CDR2: SGHRS, YFSETQ. CDR3 in amino acids: CASSFEGLNIQYF. Here the CDR3 DNA reads TGCGCCAGCAGCTTCGAGGGGTTAAACATTCAGTACTTC.

The CDR3 nucleotides are TGTGCCAGCAGCTCCCTAGTGGGTTCGGGAGAGCAGTACTTC. It specifies CASSSLVGSGEQYF. This chain joins TRBV7-6 and TRBJ2-7; D possibly corresponds to TRBD2 (5 bases). Germline values: CDR1 SGHVS, CDR2 FNYEAQ. V dropped 4 bases and J dropped 7 bases, with 17 bases sitting between them. This CDR3 has 14 amino acids. Together with reference TRBV7-6 and TRBJ2-7, the CDR3 gives the full variable domain: GAGVSQSPRYKVTKRGQDVALRCDPISGHVSLYWYRQALGQGPEFLTYFNYEAQQDKSGLPNDRFSAERPEGSISTLTIQRTEQRDSAMYRCASSSLVGSGEQYFGPGTRLTVT.

Of note for this clonotype: The CDR3 does not end in the conserved phenylalanine or tryptophan, so this is likely a read error. The chain joins TRBV7-8 to TRBJ2-7, with 13 bases fitting TRBD2. The CDR3 is 19 residues long. V was clipped by 3 bases and J by 2 bases; unmatched bases: 13. From germline, CDR1 is SGHVS and CDR2 FQNEAQ. Written as DNA, the CDR3 is TGTGCCAGCAGCTTCTCCCGGACTAGCGGGAGAAGGGCCCCCTACGAGCAGTACCTC. This encodes CASSFSRTSGRRAPYEQYL.

With regard to this clonotype: A read error is possible here, since a much larger clone lies one base away. Written as DNA, the CDR3 is TGTGCCAGCAGTTTACTTCAGGGGGCGGATGGCCACACCTTC. Translated: CASSLLQGADGHTF. The chain joins TRBV2 to TRBJ1-2; 8 nucleotides agree with TRBD1. Germline V gene data show CDR1 as SNHLY and CDR2 as FYNNEI. This CDR3 contains 14 residues.

The gene calls are TRBV7-2 and TRBJ2-5; D might be TRBD2 (6 bases). The CDR3 has 14 amino acids. V lost 5 bases, J lost 6 bases, and 16 bases lay in between. CDR1 and CDR2 from the germline V gene are SGHTA and FQGNSA. The CDR3 coding sequence is TGTGCCAGCAGCCCACCGGGAGATGTAAAGACCCAGTACTTC. It codes for CASSPPGDVKTQYF. Together with reference TRBV7-2 and TRBJ2-5, the CDR3 gives the full variable domain: GAGVSQSPSNKVTEKGKDVELRCDPISGHTALYWYRQSLGQGLEFLIYFQGNSAPDKSGLPSDRFSAERTGGSVSTLTIQRTQQEDSAVYLCASSPPGDVKTQYFGPGTRLLVL.

This clonotype was seen repeatedly, ten times or more. This sequence joins TRBV7-2 and TRBJ1-1, with D unresolved. CDR3 size: 11 residues. Between the trimmed V and J ends, which lost 1 base and 7 bases, there was a span of 4 bases. Germline-derived CDR1 and CDR2 are SGHTA and FQGNSA. The CDR3 reads CASSLVGEAFF. Written as DNA, the CDR3 is TGTGCCAGCAGCTTAGTGGGTGAAGCTTTCTTT.

Of note for this clonotype: The junction departs from germline at one end; a sequencing error may be responsible. The V gene is TRBV3-1, the J gene TRBJ2-5, with D perhaps matching TRBD1 (5 bases). CDR1 is LGHDT, CDR2 YNNKEL, per germline (reference sequence). CDR3 length: 13 residues. CDR3 DNA: TGTGCCAGCAGCCGGGGCAGACAAGGGACCCAGTACTTC. Translation gives CASSRGRQGTQYF.

This clonotype was seen a handful of times. The rearrangement uses TRBV12-5 and TRBJ1-1; D perhaps matches TRBD1 (5 bases). The CDR3 sequence is 18 residues long. V lost 2 bases to trimming and J lost 3 bases, with 22 bases between them. CDR1 and CDR2 from the germline V gene are LGHNT and FRNRAP. The chain's CDR3 is CASGLPRGLTRKDTEAFF. The CDR3 DNA reads as TGTGCTAGTGGTTTGCCACGGGGACTCACCCGGAAGGACACTGAAGCTTTCTTT. The complete variable domain, with remaining parts taken from reference TRBV12-5 and TRBJ1-1, reads DARVTQTPRHKVTEMGQEVTMRCQPILGHNTVFWYRQTMMQGLELLAYFRNRAPLDDSGMPKDRFSAEMPDATLATLKIQPSEPRDSAVYFCASGLPRGLTRKDTEAFFGQGTRLTVV.

The table lists this clonotype with many counts. The chain uses TRBV13 and TRBJ1-3; D ambiguous. Trimming stripped 5 bases from V and 1 base from J, with 9 bases between. Germline assignment: CDR1 PRHDT and CDR2 FYEKMQ (reference sequence). The length of the CDR3 is 14 residues. The DNA of the CDR3 is TGTGCCAGCAGCCCAACGGAGTCTGGAAACACCATATATTTT. It yields the protein CASSPTESGNTIYF.

The chain uses TRBV29-1 and TRBJ2-5; TRBD2 aligns across 12 bases. Per the germline V gene, CDR1 is SQVTM and CDR2 is ANQGSEA. The CDR3 covers 16 residues. Losses at the gene ends were 6 bases for V and 0 bases for J; bases not matched to a gene: 8. CDR3 loop: CSVARTSGKYQETQYF. Written as DNA, the CDR3 is TGCAGCGTCGCTCGGACTAGCGGGAAGTACCAAGAGACCCAGTACTTC.

The chain has TRBV19 and TRBJ2-5, with 12 positions matching TRBD2. This CDR3 region has 15 residues. Trimming took 10 bases from V and 4 from J; bases not matched to a gene: 10. The germline CDR1 and CDR2 sequences are LNHDA and SQIVND (reference sequence). CDR3: CATQKGLAGGETQYF. The CDR3 coding sequence is TGTGCCACCCAAAAGGGACTAGCGGGCGGAGAGACCCAGTACTTC.

The sample holds many counts of this clonotype. J is TRBJ2-7 and V is TRBV7-6, with D uncertain. The CDR3 sequence is 14 residues long. Germline V CDR1 and CDR2: SGHVS, FNYEAQ. V was pared by 1 base and J by 2 bases, with 9 bases between. The CDR3 bases are TGTGCCAGCAGCTTAGACGGGCCTCCCTACGAGCAGTACTTC. This gives the protein CASSLDGPPYEQYF.

The chain carries TRBV29-1 and TRBJ2-7, with unresolved D. Germline assignment: CDR1 SQVTM and CDR2 ANQGSEA. The CDR3 is 10 residues long. V was shortened by 7 bases and J by 4 bases, with 8 bases between the two germline ends. The CDR3 sequence is CSGSAYEQYF. CDR3 coding DNA: TGCAGCGGGAGCGCGTACGAGCAGTACTTC.

The count of this clonotype is one. This chain links TRBV4-1 with TRBJ2-7; the D is unclear. The germline gives CDR1 MGHRA, CDR2 YSYEKL. This CDR3 is 12 amino acids long. Between the trimmed V and J ends, which lost 3 bases and 7 bases, there was a span of 10 bases. The DNA for the CDR3 is TGCGCCAGCAGCCAGGGGTTCACTGAGCAGTACTTC. Protein product: CASSQGFTEQYF.

Comment on this clonotype: This sequence may be a read error, since a much larger clone differs from it by one base. This chain links TRBV30 with TRBJ2-5; the D gene is possibly TRBD2 (6 bases). CDR1 and CDR2 (germline): GTSNPN, SVGIG (reference sequence). V was cut by 1 base and J by 9 bases, with 12 bases left in between. This CDR3 contains 12 residues. The CDR3 region has the DNA TGTGCCTGGAGTGAGTTTGGGGAGGCCCAGTACTTC. Translation: CAWSEFGEAQYF. Full variable domain (outside the CDR3, taken from reference TRBV30 and TRBJ2-5): SQTIHQWPATLVQPVGSPLSLECTVEGTSNPNLYWYRQAAGRGLQLLFYSVGIGQISSEVPQNLSASRPQDRQFILSSKKLLLSDSGFYLCAWSEFGEAQYFGPGTRLLVL.

The V call is TRBV20-1, the J call TRBJ1-1; D possibly corresponds to TRBD1 (6 bases). The CDR3 is 13 amino acids. Trimming removed 2 bases from V and 4 bases from J, with 11 bases in between. Germline V lookup: CDR1 DFQATT, CDR2 SNEGSKA (reference sequence). The CDR3 loop reads CSARRQGCTEAFF. CDR3 DNA: TGCAGTGCTAGACGGCAGGGGTGCACTGAAGCTTTCTTT.

The V gene is TRBV10-2, the J gene TRBJ2-5; the match to TRBD2 covers 8 bases. Germline V lookup: CDR1 WSHSY, CDR2 SAAADI. Germline trimming cut 6 bases from V and 4 bases from J; bases unmatched to any gene: 13. CDR3 length: 16 amino acids. For the CDR3, the DNA is TGCGCCAGCAGATCAGGGAAAGGACTAGCCCGAGAGACCCAGTACTTC. It translates to CASRSGKGLARETQYF.

This clonotype was recorded many times. The V gene is TRBV20-1, the J gene TRBJ2-7; 7 bases align to TRBD2. The junction had 10 bases not matched to a gene; V was cut back by 2 bases and J by 3 bases. Germline CDR1 and CDR2: DFQATT and SNEGSKA (reference sequence). The CDR3 is 15 amino acids. The CDR3 DNA sequence: TGCAGTGCTAGACCGGGGACTAACAAGGACTACGAGCAGTACTTC. Protein product: CSARPGTNKDYEQYF.

The rearrangement links TRBV4-3 to TRBJ1-1; TRBD1 might be the D (6 bases). Trimming cost V 0 bases and J 7 bases, with 12 bases left between them. This CDR3 has 14 amino acids. CDR1 and CDR2 (germline): LGHNA, YSLEER. In DNA form, the CDR3 reads TGCGCCAGCAGCCAAGATAAGGGGGTCGTTGAAGCTTTCTTT. Translation: CASSQDKGVVEAFF.

The chain uses TRBV7-3 and TRBJ2-7, with D possibly matching TRBD2 (5 bases). V lost 0 bases, J lost 7 bases, and 16 bases lay in between. Looked up from germline, CDR1 is SGHTA and CDR2 is FQGTGA. The CDR3 is 15 residues long. CDR3 sequence reads: CASSLTLAVGGEQYF. In DNA, the CDR3 is TGTGCCAGCAGCTTAACCCTAGCCGTCGGTGGTGAGCAGTACTTC.

The chain employs TRBV10-3 and TRBJ2-7; TRBD2 aligns across 16 bases. Germline V gene data show CDR1 as ENHRY and CDR2 as SYGVKD. The junction had 7 bases not matched to a gene; V was cut back by 0 bases and J by 11 bases. The CDR3 is made up of 16 amino acids. The CDR3 here is CAISESRGLAGGSEYF. CDR3 DNA sequence: TGTGCCATCAGTGAGTCGCGGGGACTAGCGGGAGGGTCTGAGTACTTC.

This clonotype was recorded many times. The chain has TRBV5-1 and TRBJ1-1, with TRBD1 identical over 10 bases. CDR3 length: 17 residues. The germline CDR1 and CDR2 sequences are SGHRS and YFSETQ. V was pared by 4 bases and J by 4 bases, with 13 bases of the junction left unmatched. The CDR3 nucleotides read TGCGCCAGCAGCCCGATAGGACTGACAGGGGGCGTCACTGAAGCTTTCTTT. This encodes CASSPIGLTGGVTEAFF.

CDR3 DNA: TGTGCCAGCAGCCTCGATGAAGGACTAGAGGGCAATGAGCAGTTCTTC. It yields the protein CASSLDEGLEGNEQFF. This sequence joins TRBV5-6 and TRBJ2-1; TRBD2 matches 7 bases. The CDR3 covers 16 residues. The germline V gene encodes CDR1 SGHDT and CDR2 YYEEEE. After removal of 4 bases from V and 6 bases from J, the junction contained 13 bases not matched to a gene.

The CDR3 sequence: CASLLQFTTEAFF. CDR3 DNA sequence: TGTGCCAGCTTACTTCAGTTCACCACTGAAGCTTTCTTT. V usage is TRBV7-9 and J usage is TRBJ1-1; no firm D call. This CDR3 contains 13 residues. Per germline, CDR1 SEHNR and CDR2 FQNEAQ (reference sequence). V gave up 8 bases and J gave up 4 bases, with 14 bases separating them.

This clonotype appeared many times. The V and J genes are TRBV10-2 and TRBJ1-2; a weak D match, TRBD1 (6 bases). Trimming left V 6 bases short and J 6 bases short, with 11 bases between. CDR3 length: 12 amino acids. CDR1 WSHSY and CDR2 SAAADI come from the germline V gene. CDR3: CASRAGVDGYTF. The DNA for the CDR3 is TGCGCCAGCAGAGCAGGGGTCGATGGCTACACCTTC.

This clonotype was counted at least ten times. J is TRBJ1-2 and V is TRBV6-5, with a tentative D call TRBD1 (5 bases). The CDR3 length is 16 residues. Germline-derived CDR1 and CDR2 are MNHEY and SVGAGI. The V end was cut by 2 bases, the J end by 8 bases, with 21 bases between. CDR3 nucleotides: TGTGCCAGCAGTTACGGTACCGTGACCCCCAGGGAAGGCTACACCTTC. Its protein is CASSYGTVTPREGYTF.